This T cell receptor (beta chain) came from a study of T cells in women clearing cervical HPV infection. Study-wide results and limits: Richness differences could reflect unmeasured T-cell content per sample.

About this clone: Antigen unknown. The read ends 3 residues shy of where the CDR3 ends; the end is completed using the germline J gene.

The data were produced by immunoSEQ multiplex PCR, yet TCRdb's version contains in-frame clones alone and is incomplete. Recorded here are about 25,000 clones; the top ten clones represent around 7.2%. Trimming left V 3 bases short and J 6 bases short, with 18 bases between. The CDR3 consists of 15 residues. The germline V gene has CDR1 KGHSH and CDR2 LQKENI. Material for sequencing was blood buffy coat. The receptor was isolated from a woman between 18 and 75 years old with a cervical HPV16 infection that either progressed to CIN3+ or cleared (not recorded which). This chain uses TRBV18 with TRBJ2-7; a possible D gene is TRBD1 (6 bases). This CDR3 is CASSPSSQGSGEQYF. The DNA read from the CDR3 is TGTGCCAGCTCACCTTCTAGTCAGGGGAGTGGCGAG.